This T cell receptor (beta chain) was recovered during a study of PD-1 blockade in classical Hodgkin lymphoma. The time point here: newly diagnosed, previously untreated cHL patient sample. Negative magnetic selection isolated CD4+ T cells from thawed PBMCs. Newly diagnosed, untreated classical Hodgkin lymphoma PBMCs provided comparison. Sequencing used immunoSEQ multiplex PCR; TCRdb keeps in-frame clones, though not all of them. Of 15,000 to 17,000 clones in the sample, 86% were seen once. The CDR3 loop spans 15 amino acids. The germline V and J ends were trimmed by 1 base and 5 bases, with 14 bases remaining between them. Germline CDR1 and CDR2: SGHAT and FQNNGV.

This TCR derives from a human donor with classical Hodgkin lymphoma. Sequencing was performed on CD4+ T cells from blood. This chain connects TRBV11-2 to TRBJ1-2; D is undetermined. The CDR3 DNA is TGTGCCAGCAGCTTAGTAGTGGGATGGAGATATGGCTACACCTTC. Encoded protein: CASSLVVGWRYGYTF.